This T cell receptor beta chain stems from a study of cytomegalovirus exposure and HLA in healthy donors. PCR primers comprised 60 Vbeta and 13 Jbeta primers. TCRdb's copy holds only in-frame clones and misses some; the assay was immunoSEQ multiplex PCR. This sample has 130,000 to 150,000 clones, with roughly three quarters found just once. Each donor was healthy, and each was a bone marrow donor. While unrecorded immune exposures were likely, the donors were nominally healthy when sampled. This sequence originates from a woman in her 50s in good health and CMV-seronegative. Source material: PBMCs.

In DNA, the CDR3 is TGTGCCAGCAAACTTGACACAAACACTGAAGCTTTCTTT. It codes for CASKLDTNTEAFF. The chain has TRBV2 and TRBJ1-1; the D is unclear. Trimming left V 7 bases short and J 2 bases short, with 11 bases between. Germline V gene data show CDR1 as SNHLY and CDR2 as FYNNEI. This CDR3 has 13 amino acids.